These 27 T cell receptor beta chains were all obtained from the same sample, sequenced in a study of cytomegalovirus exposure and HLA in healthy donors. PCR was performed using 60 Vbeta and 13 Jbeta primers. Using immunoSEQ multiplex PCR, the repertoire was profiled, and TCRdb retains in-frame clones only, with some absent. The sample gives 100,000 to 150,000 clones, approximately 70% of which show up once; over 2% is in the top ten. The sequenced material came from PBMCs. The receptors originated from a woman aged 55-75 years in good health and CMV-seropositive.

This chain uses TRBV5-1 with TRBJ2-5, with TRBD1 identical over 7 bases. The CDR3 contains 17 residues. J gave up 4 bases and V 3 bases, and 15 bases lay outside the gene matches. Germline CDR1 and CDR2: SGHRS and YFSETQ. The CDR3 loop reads CASSWGTRQGSLETQYF. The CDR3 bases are TGCGCCAGCAGCTGGGGGACCCGACAGGGTTCGTTAGAGACCCAGTACTTC.

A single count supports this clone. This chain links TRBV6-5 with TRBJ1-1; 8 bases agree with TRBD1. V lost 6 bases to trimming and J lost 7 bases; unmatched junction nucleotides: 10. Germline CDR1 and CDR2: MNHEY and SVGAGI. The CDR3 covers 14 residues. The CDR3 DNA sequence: TGTGCCAGCAGAAGACCAGGGGGCGCAGGTGAAGCTTTCTTT. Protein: CASRRPGGAGEAFF.

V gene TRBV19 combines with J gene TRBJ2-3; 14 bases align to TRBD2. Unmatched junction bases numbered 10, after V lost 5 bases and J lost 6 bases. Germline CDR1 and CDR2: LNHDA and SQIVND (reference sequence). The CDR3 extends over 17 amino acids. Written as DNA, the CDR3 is TGTGCCAGTAGTTCTACCCAGACTAGCGGGAGGGTGGATACGCAGTATTTT. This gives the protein CASSSTQTSGRVDTQYF.

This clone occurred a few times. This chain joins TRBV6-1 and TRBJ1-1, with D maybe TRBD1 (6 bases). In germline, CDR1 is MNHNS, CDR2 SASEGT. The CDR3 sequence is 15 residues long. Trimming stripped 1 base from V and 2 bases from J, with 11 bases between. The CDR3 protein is CASSEVTGANTEAFF. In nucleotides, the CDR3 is TGTGCCAGCAGTGAAGTGACAGGAGCAAACACTGAAGCTTTCTTT.

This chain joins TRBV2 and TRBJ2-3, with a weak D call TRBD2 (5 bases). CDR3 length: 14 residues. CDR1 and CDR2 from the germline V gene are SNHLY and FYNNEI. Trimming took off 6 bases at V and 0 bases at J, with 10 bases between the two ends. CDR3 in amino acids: CASSTGISTDTQYF. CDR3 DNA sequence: TGTGCCAGCAGCACGGGGATCAGCACAGATACGCAGTATTTT.

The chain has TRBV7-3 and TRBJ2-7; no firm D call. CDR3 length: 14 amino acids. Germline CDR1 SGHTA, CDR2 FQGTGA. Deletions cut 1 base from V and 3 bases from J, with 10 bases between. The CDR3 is CASSLILGRYEQYF. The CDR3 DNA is TGTGCCAGCAGCTTAATCCTTGGCCGCTACGAGCAGTACTTC.

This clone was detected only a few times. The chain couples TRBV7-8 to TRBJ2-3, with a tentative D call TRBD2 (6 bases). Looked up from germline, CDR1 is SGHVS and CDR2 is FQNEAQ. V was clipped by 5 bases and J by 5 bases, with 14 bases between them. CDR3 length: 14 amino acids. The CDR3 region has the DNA TGTGCCAGCAGCCCCTCGGCGGGGCAAGATACGCAGTATTTT. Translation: CASSPSAGQDTQYF.

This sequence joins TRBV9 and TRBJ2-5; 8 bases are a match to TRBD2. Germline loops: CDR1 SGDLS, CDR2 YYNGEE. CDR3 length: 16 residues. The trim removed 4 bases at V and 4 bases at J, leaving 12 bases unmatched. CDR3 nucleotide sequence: TGTGCCAGCAGCATCCGGGGAGCGGGGGAGGGAGAGACCCAGTACTTC. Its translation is CASSIRGAGEGETQYF.

The CDR3 protein is CASSQAPELILEQYF. In DNA, the CDR3 is TGCGCCAGCAGCCAAGCCCCCGAACTCATATTGGAGCAGTACTTC. The chain links TRBV4-1 to TRBJ2-7; D is unclear. The CDR3 contains 15 residues. Per the germline V gene, CDR1 is MGHRA and CDR2 is YSYEKL. V dropped 1 base and J dropped 7 bases, with 17 bases sitting between them.

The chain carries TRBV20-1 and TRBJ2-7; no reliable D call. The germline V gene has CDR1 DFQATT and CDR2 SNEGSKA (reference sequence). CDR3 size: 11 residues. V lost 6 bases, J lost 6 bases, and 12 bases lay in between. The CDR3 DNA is TGCAGTGCCCGCCCTCACGGCGAGCAGTACTTC. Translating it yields CSARPHGEQYF.

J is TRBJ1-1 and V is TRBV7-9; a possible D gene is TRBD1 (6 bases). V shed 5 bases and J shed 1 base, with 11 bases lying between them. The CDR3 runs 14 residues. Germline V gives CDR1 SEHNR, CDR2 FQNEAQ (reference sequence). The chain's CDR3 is CASSAMGQNTEAFF. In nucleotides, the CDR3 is TGTGCCAGCAGCGCCATGGGACAGAACACTGAAGCTTTCTTT.

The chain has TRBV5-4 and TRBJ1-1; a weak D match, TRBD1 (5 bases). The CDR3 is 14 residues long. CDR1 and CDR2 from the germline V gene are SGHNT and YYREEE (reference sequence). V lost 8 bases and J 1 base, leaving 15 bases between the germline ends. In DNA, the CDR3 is TGTGCCAGTCGCGCGCAGGGTTGGAACACTGAAGCTTTCTTT. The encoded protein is CASRAQGWNTEAFF.

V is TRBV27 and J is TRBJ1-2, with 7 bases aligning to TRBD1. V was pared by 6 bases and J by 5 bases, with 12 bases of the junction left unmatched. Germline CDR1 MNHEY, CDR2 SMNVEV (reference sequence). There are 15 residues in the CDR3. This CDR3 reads CASSRNRGQTYGYTF. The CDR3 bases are TGTGCCAGCAGCCGAAACAGGGGTCAAACTTATGGCTACACCTTC.

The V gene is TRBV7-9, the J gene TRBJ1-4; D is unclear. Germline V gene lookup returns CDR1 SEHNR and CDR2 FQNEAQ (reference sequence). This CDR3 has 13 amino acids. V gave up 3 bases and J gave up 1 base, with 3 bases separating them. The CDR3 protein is CASSFLTNEKLFF. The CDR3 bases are TGTGCCAGCAGCTTCTTAACTAATGAAAAACTGTTTTTT.

The CDR3 DNA reads as TGTGCCAGCTCACCTGGCGGGGGCTGGGGCTACACCTTC. Its protein is CASSPGGGWGYTF. The V call is TRBV18, the J call TRBJ1-2, with a weak D call TRBD1 (6 bases). There are 13 residues in the CDR3. Per germline, CDR1 KGHSH and CDR2 LQKENI. Trimming shortened V by 3 bases and J by 8 bases, and 13 bases separated the two germline ends.

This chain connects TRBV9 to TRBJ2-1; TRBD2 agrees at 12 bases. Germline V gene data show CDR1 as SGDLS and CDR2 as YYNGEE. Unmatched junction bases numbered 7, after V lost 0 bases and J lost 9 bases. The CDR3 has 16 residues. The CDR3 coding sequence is TGTGCCAGCAGCGTAGCTACACTAGCGGGAGGTATTGAGCAGTTCTTC. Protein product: CASSVATLAGGIEQFF. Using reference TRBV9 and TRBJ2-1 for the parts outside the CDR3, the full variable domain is DSGVTQTPKHLITATGQRVTLRCSPRSGDLSVYWYQQSLDQGLQFLIQYYNGEERAKGNILERFSAQQFPDLHSELNLSSLELGDSALYFCASSVATLAGGIEQFFGPGTRLTVL.

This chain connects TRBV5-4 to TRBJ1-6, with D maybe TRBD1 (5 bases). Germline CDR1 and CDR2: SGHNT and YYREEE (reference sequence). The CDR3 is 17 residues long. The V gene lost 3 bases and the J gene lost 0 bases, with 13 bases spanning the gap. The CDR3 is CASSSGLSSSYNSPLHF. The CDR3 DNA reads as TGTGCCAGCAGCTCGGGACTTTCGAGCTCCTATAATTCACCCCTCCACTTT.

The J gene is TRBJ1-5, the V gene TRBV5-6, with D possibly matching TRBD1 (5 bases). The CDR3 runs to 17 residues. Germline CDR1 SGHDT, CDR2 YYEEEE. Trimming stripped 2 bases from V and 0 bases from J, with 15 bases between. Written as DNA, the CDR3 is TGTGCCAGCAGCTTACAGGCTTTAACGGTTAGCAATCAGCCCCAGCATTTT. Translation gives CASSLQALTVSNQPQHF. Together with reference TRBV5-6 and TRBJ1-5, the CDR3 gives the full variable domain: DAGVTQSPTHLIKTRGQQVTLRCSPKSGHDTVSWYQQALGQGPQFIFQYYEEEERQRGNFPDRFSGHQFPNYSSELNVNALLLGDSALYLCASSLQALTVSNQPQHFGDGTRLSIL.

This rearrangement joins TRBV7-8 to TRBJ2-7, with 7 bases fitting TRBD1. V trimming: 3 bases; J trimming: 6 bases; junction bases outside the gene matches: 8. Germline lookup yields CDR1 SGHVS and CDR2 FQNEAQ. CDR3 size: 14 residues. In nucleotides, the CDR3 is TGTGCCAGCAGCTTGGCGGCCTCAGGGGGCGAGCAGTACTTC. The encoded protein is CASSLAASGGEQYF.

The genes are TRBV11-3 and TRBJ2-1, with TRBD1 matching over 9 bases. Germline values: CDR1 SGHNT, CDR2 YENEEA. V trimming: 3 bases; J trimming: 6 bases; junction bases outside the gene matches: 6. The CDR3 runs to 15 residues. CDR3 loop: CASSFRGDRANEQFF. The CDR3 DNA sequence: TGTGCCAGCAGCTTCCGGGGGGACAGGGCCAATGAGCAGTTCTTC.

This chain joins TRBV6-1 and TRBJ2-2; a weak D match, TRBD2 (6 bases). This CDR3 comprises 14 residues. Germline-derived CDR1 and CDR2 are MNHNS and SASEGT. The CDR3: CAGGTLLGTGELFF. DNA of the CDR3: TGTGCTGGGGGGACTTTATTGGGCACCGGGGAGCTGTTTTTT.

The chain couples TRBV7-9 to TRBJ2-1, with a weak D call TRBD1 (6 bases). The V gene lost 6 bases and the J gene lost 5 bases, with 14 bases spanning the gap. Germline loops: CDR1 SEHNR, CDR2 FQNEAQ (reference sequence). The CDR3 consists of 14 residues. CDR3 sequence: CASRPSKGDNEQFF. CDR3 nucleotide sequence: TGTGCCAGCAGACCCTCAAAGGGGGACAATGAGCAGTTCTTC.

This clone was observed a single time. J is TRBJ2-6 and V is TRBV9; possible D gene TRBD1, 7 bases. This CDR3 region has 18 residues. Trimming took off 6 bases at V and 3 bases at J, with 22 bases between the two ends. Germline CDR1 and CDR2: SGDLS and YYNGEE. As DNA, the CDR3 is TGTGCCAGCACCAACTTTACGACAGGGACTTATGGGGCCAACGTCCTGACTTTC. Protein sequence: CASTNFTTGTYGANVLTF.

The CDR3 nucleotides read TGTGCCAGCCCCAGGGGGGCGGAGGGCTACACCTTC. Translating it yields CASPRGAEGYTF. The chain employs TRBV2 and TRBJ1-2, with 7 positions matching TRBD1. J was trimmed by 8 bases and V by 8 bases; bases with no gene match: 8. The germline CDR1 and CDR2 sequences are SNHLY and FYNNEI. The CDR3 length is 12 residues.

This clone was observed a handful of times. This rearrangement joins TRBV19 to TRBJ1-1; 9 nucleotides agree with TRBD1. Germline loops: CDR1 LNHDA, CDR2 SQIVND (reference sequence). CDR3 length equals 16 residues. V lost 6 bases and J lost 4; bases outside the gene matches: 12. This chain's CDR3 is CASRHNPGQGGTEAFF. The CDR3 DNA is TGTGCCAGTAGACACAATCCGGGACAGGGTGGCACTGAAGCTTTCTTT. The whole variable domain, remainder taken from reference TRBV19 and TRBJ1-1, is DGGITQSPKYLFRKEGQNVTLSCEQNLNHDAMYWYRQDPGQGLRLIYYSQIVNDFQKGDIAEGYSVSREKKESFPLTVTSAQKNPTAFYLCASRHNPGQGGTEAFFGQGTRLTVV.

CDR3 coding DNA: TGTGCCAGCATCCCGGACAGGGGGCTTACAGATACGCAGTATTTT. Protein product: CASIPDRGLTDTQYF. V usage is TRBV6-5 and J usage is TRBJ2-3; 11 positions match TRBD1. CDR1 and CDR2 from the germline V gene are MNHEY and SVGAGI. This CDR3 has 15 amino acids. Losses at the gene ends were 7 bases for V and 3 bases for J; bases not matched to a gene: 6.

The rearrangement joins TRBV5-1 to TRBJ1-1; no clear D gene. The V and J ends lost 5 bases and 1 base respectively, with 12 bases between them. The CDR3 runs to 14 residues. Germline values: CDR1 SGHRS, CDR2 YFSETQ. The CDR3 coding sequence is TGCGCCAGCAGTCCCAGCCCGGGGAACACTGAAGCTTTCTTT. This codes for CASSPSPGNTEAFF.